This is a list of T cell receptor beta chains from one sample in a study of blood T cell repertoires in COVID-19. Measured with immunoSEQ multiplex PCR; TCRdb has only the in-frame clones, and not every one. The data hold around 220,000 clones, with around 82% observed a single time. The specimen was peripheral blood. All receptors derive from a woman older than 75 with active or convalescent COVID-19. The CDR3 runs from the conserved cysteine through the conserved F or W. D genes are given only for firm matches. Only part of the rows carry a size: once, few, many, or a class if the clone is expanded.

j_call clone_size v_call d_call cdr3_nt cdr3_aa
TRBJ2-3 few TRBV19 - TGTGCCAGTAGTATGATAGGACTACGCACGATGTCGCAGTATTTT CASSMIGLRTMSQYF
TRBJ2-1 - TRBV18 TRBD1 TGTGCCAGCTCACCACTCGGACCTGGACAGGGCTACAATGAGCAGTTCTTC CASSPLGPGQGYNEQFF
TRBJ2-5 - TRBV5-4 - TGTGCCAGCAGCTTGGCGGCCTACGGCGCGGGCTCACAAGAGACCCAGTACTTC CASSLAAYGAGSQETQYF
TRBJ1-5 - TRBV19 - TGTGCCAGTAGCAAATACAGGGACGGGAGGGGCCCTAGCAATCAGCCCCAGCATTTT CASSKYRDGRGPSNQPQHF
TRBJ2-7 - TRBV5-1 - TGCGCCAGCAGCAGGAGCCATACCAGGGGTATCTACGAGCAGTACTTC CASSRSHTRGIYEQYF
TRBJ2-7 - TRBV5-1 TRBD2 TGCGCCAGCAGCTTTGGGGCGGGAGGGCCCGACGAGCAGTACTTC CASSFGAGGPDEQYF
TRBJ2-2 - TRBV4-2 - TGTGCCAGCAGCCAAGAAACATCTGCGAACACCGGGGAGCTGTTTTTT CASSQETSANTGELFF
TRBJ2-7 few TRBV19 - TGTGCCAGTAAGGGGGATAGCCTCCCCCCCTACGAGCAGTACTTC CASKGDSLPPYEQYF
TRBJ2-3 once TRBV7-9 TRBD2 TGTGCCAGCAGCCTGGAACTAGCGGGAGGGGCAGATACGCAGTATTTT CASSLELAGGADTQYF
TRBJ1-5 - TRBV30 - TGTGCCTGGAGTCCCACAGGGATAGTGAATCAGCCCCAGCATTTT CAWSPTGIVNQPQHF
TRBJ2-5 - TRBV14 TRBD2 TGTGCCAGCAGGGGGACTAGCGGCCTGGGCCCAGAGACCCAGTACTTC CASRGTSGLGPETQYF
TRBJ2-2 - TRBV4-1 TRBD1 TGCGCCAGCAGCGACAGGGGAGGCACCGGGGAGCTGTTTTTT CASSDRGGTGELFF
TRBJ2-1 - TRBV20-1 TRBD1 TGCAGTGCTAGTCGACAGGGGGGCAATGAGCAGTTCTTC CSASRQGGNEQFF
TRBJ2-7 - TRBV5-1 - TGCGCCAGCAGCTTCGGACTACCCCCCTACGAGCAGTACTTC CASSFGLPPYEQYF
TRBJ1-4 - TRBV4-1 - TGCGCCAGCAGCCAAGATAGCGGGGGGAACCTTGGAAAACTGTTTTTT CASSQDSGGNLGKLFF
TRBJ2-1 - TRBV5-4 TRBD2 TGTGCCAGCAGCCTTCAGCGGGATAGCTCCTACAATGAGCAGTTCTTC CASSLQRDSSYNEQFF
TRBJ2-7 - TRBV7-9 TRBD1 TGTGCCAGCAGCTTATTCTCAGGGGGCGGTTACGAGCAGTACTTC CASSLFSGGGYEQYF
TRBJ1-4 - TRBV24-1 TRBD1 TGTGCCACCAGTCCAGGGGGGACCCTCAATGAAAAACTGTTTTTT CATSPGGTLNEKLFF
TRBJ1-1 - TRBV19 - TGTGCCAGTAGTACGGGACAAGCGAACACTGAAGCTTTCTTT CASSTGQANTEAFF
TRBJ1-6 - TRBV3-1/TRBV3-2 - TGTGCCAGCAGCCTCGGGGAAGGGGGTTCTTCACCCCTCCACTTT CASSLGEGGSSPLHF
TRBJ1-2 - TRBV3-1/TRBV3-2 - TGTGCCAGCAGCCATGGGGGGTTTAACTATGGCTACACCTTC CASSHGGFNYGYTF
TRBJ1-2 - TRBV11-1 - TGTGCCAGCAGCTTAGCACTGACAGATTCCTATGGCTACACCTTC CASSLALTDSYGYTF
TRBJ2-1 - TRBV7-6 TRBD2 TGTGCCAGCAGCTTAGGACTAGCGGGAGGCAACAATGAGCAGTTCTTC CASSLGLAGGNNEQFF
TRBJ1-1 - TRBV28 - TGTGCCAGCAGTGGGGGAGGGTTGAACACTGAAGCTTTCTTT CASSGGGLNTEAFF
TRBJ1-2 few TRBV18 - TGTGCCAGCTCAGTTACATCGGACACAGCTAACTATGGCTACACCTTC CASSVTSDTANYGYTF
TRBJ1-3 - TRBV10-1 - TGCGCCAGCAGTGAAAGAGTCTCTGGAAACACCATATATTTT CASSERVSGNTIYF
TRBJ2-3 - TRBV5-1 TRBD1 TGCGCCAGCAGCTTGGTTACAGGGGGCATCCAAGATACGCAGTATTTT CASSLVTGGIQDTQYF
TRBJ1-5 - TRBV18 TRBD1 TGTGCCAGCTCACAGGGACAGGGGAGTCAGCCCCAGCATTTT CASSQGQGSQPQHF
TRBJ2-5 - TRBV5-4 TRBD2 TGTGCCAGCAGGGGCGGGAGAGGAGAGACCCAGTACTTC CASRGGRGETQYF
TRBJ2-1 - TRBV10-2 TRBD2 TGCGCCAGCAGTAAACTCGGACTAGCGGGGGACAATGAGCAGTTCTTC CASSKLGLAGDNEQFF
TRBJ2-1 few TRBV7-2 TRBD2 TGTGCCAGCAGCTTAAGCGGGAGGGCCGGCAATGAGCAGTTCTTC CASSLSGRAGNEQFF
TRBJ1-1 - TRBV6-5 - TGTGCCAGCAGCGCACGGGACTCGAACACTGAAGCTTTCTTT CASSARDSNTEAFF
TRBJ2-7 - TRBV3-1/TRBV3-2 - TGTGCCAGCAGCTACAGGGGGGGCTACGAGCAGTACTTC CASSYRGGYEQYF
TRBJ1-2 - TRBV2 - TGTGCCAGCAGTATTACAGGGAATTCTTATGGCTACACCTTC CASSITGNSYGYTF
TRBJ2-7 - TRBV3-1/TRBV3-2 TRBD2 TGTGCCAGCAGCCCCAGCGGGAGGGACGAGCAGTACTTC CASSPSGRDEQYF
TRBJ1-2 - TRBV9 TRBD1 TGTGCCAGCAGCTCCCGACAGGGGGAGGACTATGGCTACACCTTC CASSSRQGEDYGYTF
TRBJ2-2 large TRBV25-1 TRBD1 TGTGCCAGCAGACTAACGGGACAGGGATTGGGCGGGGAGCTGTTTTTT CASRLTGQGLGGELFF
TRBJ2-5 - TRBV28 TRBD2 TGTGCCAGCAGTTTCCCAGCTAGCGGGGGGGCCAGGTTTGAGACCCAGTACTTC CASSFPASGGARFETQYF
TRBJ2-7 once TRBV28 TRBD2 TGTGCCAGCAGTCGGGGGGGACTAGCGGGCATCGGGACCTACGAGCAGTACTTC CASSRGGLAGIGTYEQYF
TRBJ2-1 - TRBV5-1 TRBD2 TGCGCCAGCAGCTTGTTATTGCGGAGCGGGAGTGGGTACAATGAGCAGTTCTTC CASSLLLRSGSGYNEQFF
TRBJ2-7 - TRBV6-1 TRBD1 TGTGCCAGCAGTGAAGCGAGGACAGGGGGTGTACTGGCCTTC CASSEARTGGVLAF
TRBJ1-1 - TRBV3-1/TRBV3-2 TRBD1 TGTGCCAGCAGCCATGGGACAGGGGACTTGGGCACTGAAGCTTTCTTT CASSHGTGDLGTEAFF
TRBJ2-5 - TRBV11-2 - TGTGCCAGCAGCTGGAGACTACCATGGGGCCAAGAGACCCAGTACTTC CASSWRLPWGQETQYF
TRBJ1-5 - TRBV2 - TGTGCCAGCAGTCCTCACAGGGACGGTCAGCCCCAGCATTTT CASSPHRDGQPQHF
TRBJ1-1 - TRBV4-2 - TGTGCCAGCAGCCAAGATTCGCGTGTCGCTGAAGCTTTCTTT CASSQDSRVAEAFF
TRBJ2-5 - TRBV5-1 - TGCGCCAGCAGCATCGGACAGTTCCAAGAGACCCAGTACTTC CASSIGQFQETQYF
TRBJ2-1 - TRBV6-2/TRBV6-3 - TGTGCCAGCAGTTACCACACGTCGGGTGAGCAGTTCTTC CASSYHTSGEQFF
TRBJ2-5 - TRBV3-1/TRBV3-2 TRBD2 TGTGCCAGCAGCCAAGAGAGGACTAGCGGGGGTCGAACCCAGTACTTC CASSQERTSGGRTQYF
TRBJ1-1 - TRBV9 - TGTGCCAGCAGCGTAGCAGCGGTGGATACTGAAGCTTTCTTT CASSVAAVDTEAFF
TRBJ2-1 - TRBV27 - TGTGCCAGCACCCCTTGGGCAGGGGGGAATGAGCAGTTCTTC CASTPWAGGNEQFF
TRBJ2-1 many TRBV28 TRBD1 TGTGCCAGCAGTATCCCGGGACAGGTATTTTACAATGAGCAGTTCTTC CASSIPGQVFYNEQFF
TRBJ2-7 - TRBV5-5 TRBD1 TGTGCCAGCAGCTTGGGACAGGGGCTCTACGAGCAGTACTTC CASSLGQGLYEQYF
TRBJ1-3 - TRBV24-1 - TGTGCCACCAGTGACCCTGACAGAGACTCTGGAAACACCATATATTTT CATSDPDRDSGNTIYF
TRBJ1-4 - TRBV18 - TGTGCCAGCTCACCCATGGGGGCAGGGACGAATGAAAAACTGTTTTTT CASSPMGAGTNEKLFF
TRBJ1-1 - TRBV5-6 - TGTGCCAGCAGCTTAGTCGGGGGATACGGCACTGAAGCTTTCTTT CASSLVGGYGTEAFF
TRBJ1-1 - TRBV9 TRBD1 TGTGCCAGCAGCGTAGCCGGGGCAGGGGGTTTAGCGAACACTGAAGCTTTCTTT CASSVAGAGGLANTEAFF
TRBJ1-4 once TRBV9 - TGTGCCAGCAGCCGAGGAATTACGGGGATTTTGGAAAAACTGTTTTTT CASSRGITGILEKLFF
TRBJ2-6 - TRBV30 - TGTGCCTGGAGTGTCGGTCCTGGGGCCAACGTCCTGACTTTC CAWSVGPGANVLTF
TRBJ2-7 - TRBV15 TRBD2 TGTGCCACCAGCATCGGCGGGGGCTCCTACGAGCAGTACTTC CATSIGGGSYEQYF